A single sample is the source of the 16 T cell receptor beta chains below, sequenced in a study of blood T cell repertoires in COVID-19. Assay: immunoSEQ multiplex PCR; the TCRdb copy retains only in-frame clones and omits some. The sample lists under 250,000 clones, around four fifths occurring once. Material: peripheral blood. These receptor sequences come from a man in his thirties or forties who had recovered from COVID-19.

The V gene is TRBV10-3, the J gene TRBJ1-4; D perhaps matches TRBD1 (5 bases). The V and J ends lost 9 bases and 8 bases respectively, with 16 bases between them. Germline lookup yields CDR1 ENHRY and CDR2 SYGVKD. The CDR3 spans 13 residues. The DNA of the CDR3 is TGTGCCATGGGTCCGGGGGTCGGAGAAAAACTGTTTTTT. It specifies CAMGPGVGEKLFF.

This rearrangement joins TRBV18 to TRBJ2-2; D ambiguous. The length of the CDR3 is 12 residues. Germline V gene lookup returns CDR1 KGHSH and CDR2 LQKENI. The ends were cut back, 8 bases at V and 0 bases at J, with 4 bases in the middle. CDR3 bases: TGTGCCAGCCCCGCGAACACCGGGGAGCTGTTTTTT. Its protein is CASPANTGELFF.

The genes are TRBV2 and TRBJ2-2, with 12 bases that match TRBD2. The CDR3 runs 18 residues. Germline V gene lookup returns CDR1 SNHLY and CDR2 FYNNEI. J lost 3 bases, V lost 0 bases, and 5 bases had no gene match. The CDR3 nucleotides read TGTGCCAGCAGTGAAGCGCCTCTAGCGGGGGGGCACACCGGGGAGCTGTTTTTT. This encodes CASSEAPLAGGHTGELFF.

On this clone: Possible read error: a much larger clone is one base away. In DNA form, the CDR3 reads TGTGCCAGCAGAGCCGACAGTTCCACTGAAGCTTTCTTT. Protein: CASRADSSTEAFF. This chain links TRBV2 with TRBJ1-1; a possible D gene is TRBD1 (5 bases). V gave up 6 bases and J gave up 4 bases, with 12 bases separating them. Germline-derived CDR1 and CDR2 are SNHLY and FYNNEI. This CDR3 has 13 residues.

The CDR3 DNA reads TGTGCCAGCAGCCCAGGCGGGGGGGCACTAGATACGCAGTATTTT. Encoded protein: CASSPGGGALDTQYF. V gene TRBV7-9 combines with J gene TRBJ2-3; 9 nucleotides line up with TRBD2. This CDR3 has 15 residues. In germline, CDR1 is SEHNR, CDR2 FQNEAQ (reference sequence). Trimming took 5 bases from V and 5 from J; bases not matched to a gene: 8.

The chain carries TRBV7-2 and TRBJ2-7; the match to TRBD2 covers 8 bases. CDR1 is SGHTA and CDR2 is FQGNSA in the germline V gene. Trimming removed 4 bases from V and 2 bases from J; junction bases left unmatched: 7. The length of the CDR3 is 15 residues. As DNA, the CDR3 is TGTGCCAGCAGCTGGCTGACTAGCGCCACCTACGAGCAGTACTTC. Translation: CASSWLTSATYEQYF.

The chain has TRBV7-2 and TRBJ1-1, with 7 positions matching TRBD1. This CDR3 is built from 13 residues. Per germline, CDR1 SGHTA and CDR2 FQGNSA. V shed 0 bases and J 10 bases; nucleotides not matched to a gene: 5. CDR3 loop: CASSLAAGQRAFF. The CDR3 DNA follows: TGTGCCAGCAGCTTAGCGGCGGGACAGAGAGCTTTCTTT. Variable domain in full (rest from reference TRBV7-2 and TRBJ1-1): GAGVSQSPSNKVTEKGKDVELRCDPISGHTALYWYRQSLGQGLEFLIYFQGNSAPDKSGLPSDRFSAERTGGSVSTLTIQRTQQEDSAVYLCASSLAAGQRAFFGQGTRLTVV.

This sequence joins TRBV11-2 and TRBJ1-2, with a tentative D call TRBD1 (6 bases). Looked up from germline, CDR1 is SGHAT and CDR2 is FQNNGV. V was cut by 0 bases and J by 4 bases, with 9 bases left in between. The CDR3 is 14 amino acids. The CDR3 spells CASSLDLRGYGYTF. The CDR3 bases are TGTGCCAGCAGCTTAGATCTCAGGGGCTATGGCTACACCTTC.

The V and J genes are TRBV10-3 and TRBJ1-4; 9 nucleotides match TRBD1. With V trimmed by 3 bases and J by 5 bases, 4 bases remained unmatched. The CDR3 sequence is 15 residues long. CDR1 ENHRY and CDR2 SYGVKD come from the germline V gene. CDR3 loop: CAISDSQGANEKLFF. CDR3 coding DNA: TGTGCCATCAGTGATTCACAGGGGGCGAATGAAAAACTGTTTTTT.

This sequence joins TRBV3-1 (or the pseudogene TRBV3-2) and TRBJ2-7; TRBD2 is a possible D gene (6 bases). Deletions cut 5 bases from V and 5 bases from J, with 25 bases between. Germline loops: CDR1 LGHDT, CDR2 YNNKEL (reference sequence). The CDR3 extends over 17 amino acids. CDR3: CASSDKDSAGNLDEQYF. CDR3 nucleotide sequence: TGTGCCAGCAGCGATAAAGACTCGGCGGGGAATCTGGACGAGCAGTACTTC.

This clone was detected only once. The chain joins TRBV4-1 to TRBJ1-1; weak D call: TRBD1 (6 bases). This CDR3 region has 13 residues. Germline V lookup: CDR1 MGHRA, CDR2 YSYEKL. With 6 bases removed from V and 4 bases from J, the gap between germline ends came to 12 bases. This CDR3 is CASRSGGATEAFF. In DNA form, the CDR3 reads TGCGCCAGCAGGTCGGGGGGGGCCACTGAAGCTTTCTTT.

In regard to this clone: This same CDR3 is encoded by further DNA sequences in the sample. V usage is TRBV7-9 and J usage is TRBJ2-7; D gene uncertain. The length of the CDR3 is 13 residues. V lost 1 base, J lost 3 bases, and 7 bases lay in between. CDR1 SEHNR and CDR2 FQNEAQ come from the germline V gene (reference sequence). The CDR3 DNA reads TGTGCCAGCAGCTTAGGTCAGAACTACGAGCAGTACGTC. It encodes CASSLGQNYEQYV.

This clone was counted ten times or more. The chain recombines TRBV20-1 with TRBJ1-2; D unresolved. V lost 6 bases and J 8 bases, leaving 25 bases between the germline ends. CDR3 size: 15 residues. Germline lookup yields CDR1 DFQATT and CDR2 SNEGSKA (reference sequence). CDR3 sequence (DNA): TGCAGTGCCAGTCGGCGGGTTTCACCCAAAATAGGCTACACCTTC. As protein: CSASRRVSPKIGYTF.

This chain uses TRBV2 with TRBJ1-5; 12 nucleotides line up with TRBD1. This CDR3 contains 16 residues. With 6 bases clipped from V and 6 bases from J, the junction kept 9 bases outside the gene matches. Germline V CDR1 and CDR2: SNHLY, FYNNEI. This CDR3 is CASRPGTGGRIQPQHF. The CDR3 coding sequence is TGTGCCAGCAGGCCCGGGACAGGGGGCCGGATTCAGCCCCAGCATTTT.

This clone occurred many times. The chain is built from TRBV4-2 and TRBJ2-3; 10 nucleotides match TRBD2. The ends lost 1 base at V and 5 bases at J; junction bases unmatched: 6. From germline, CDR1 is LGHNA and CDR2 YNFKEQ. The CDR3 spans 16 residues. The CDR3 nucleotides are TGTGCCAGCAGCCAAGTCTACGGGACTAGCGAAGATACGCAGTATTTT. This codes for CASSQVYGTSEDTQYF.

The chain combines TRBV5-5 with TRBJ2-5, with 9 positions matching TRBD1. The CDR3 spans 15 residues. The germline CDR1 and CDR2 sequences are SGHKS and YYEKEE (reference sequence). Losses at the gene ends were 1 base for V and 1 base for J; bases not matched to a gene: 2. The CDR3 protein is CASSLWGQGQETQYF. CDR3 bases: TGTGCCAGCAGCTTGTGGGGACAGGGCCAAGAGACCCAGTACTTC.